A single T cell receptor (beta chain) is shown here with its context. This clone has only a few counts. Its recognized antigen is unknown. The record has no base qualities; no much larger clone is one base away. This entry belongs to a study of CD8+ T cells in alopecia areata (dated by TCRdb to 2017 to 2018). About the full investigation: The treated patients took part in an open-label pilot trial in which moderate-to-severe alopecia areata was treated with oral tofacitinib at 5 to 10 mg twice daily. Tofacitinib-treated patients had biopsies at baseline and at 4 and 24 weeks of treatment, with a later scalp biopsy in several patients. Patients received tofacitinib for 6 to 18 months and were then followed off drug for 6 months to check for delayed response and recurrence. In both human patients and the C3H/HeJ mouse model, the study applied high-throughput TCRbeta sequencing to look at T cell clonal expansion in alopecia areata. Scalp tissue and sorted CD4+ and CD8+ peripheral blood T cells from patchy and totalis/universalis alopecia areata patients and from healthy controls were covered by human TCRbeta sequencing. TCRbeta CDR3 regions were amplified by immunoSEQ multiplex PCR using 35 Vbeta forward and 13 Jbeta reverse primers. In treated patients, disease severity was measured using the SALT score, which gives the percentage of scalp surface area affected. Clonality in the scalp was compared among normal scalp (n=4), patchy alopecia areata scalp (n=8), and alopecia totalis/universalis scalp (n=8). RNA was obtained with the PAXgene miRNA kit for fixed scalp, the miRNeasy kit for PBMCs, and the RNeasy kit for mouse skin. Points the paper makes about the study in general: Compared with mice, TCR sequences shared between patients were less clear, possibly partly because of HLA diversity across the patient population. Because the treated cohort was small and had just a single nonresponder, larger studies are needed to establish links between baseline CD8+ expansion and response. Lesional scalp, especially in alopecia totalis/universalis, showed higher clonality and more expanded CD8+ clones than normal scalp, suggesting antigenic drive. Resident alphabeta T cells in normal human skin are also sequenced, complicating scalp TCR repertoire analysis, unlike mouse skin dominated by gammadelta T cells. Many expanded lesional clones were found to persist in scalp and blood during tofacitinib treatment, and relapse after treatment cessation may be partly explained by this persistence. Scalp clonality and the number of expanded CD8+ clones among the top 100 scalp clones were significantly decreased by tofacitinib.

As encoded in the germline V gene, CDR1 is MGHDK while CDR2 is SYGVNS. V and J are trimmed by 8 bases and 0 bases, and the gene matches miss 6 bases of the junction. From the cysteine up to the phenylalanine, the CDR3 has a length of 14 residues. CDR3 DNA is the only sequence kept; it has 42 bases, read in frame from the first base. To prepare the library, the immunoSEQ multiplex PCR assay was applied. RNA was extracted from all samples and reverse transcribed into cDNA, which served as template for TCR sequencing. First-strand cDNA was synthesized with SuperScript III using a 2:1 mix of oligo-dT and random hexamers. Amplification bias was assessed with a synthetic immune receptor repertoire, and residual bias was removed computationally. In the authors' own workflow: Raw reads were preprocessed to remove errors, and CDR3 was defined according to IMGT conventions as the region from the conserved cysteine to phenylalanine. To get clonality, Shannon entropy was normalized by log2 of the number of productive unique TCRs and the result was subtracted from 1. Whether scalp clones were CD4 or CD8 was inferred by matching scalp TCRbeta sequences against CD4 and CD8 repertoires sorted from blood. The clones in this table, taken by TCRdb from immuneACCESS, are in-frame only. Not every clone is retained; where verified, under half of the shortfall comes from an unresolved V gene, and the cause of the rest is unknown. V, J and clone size are those of that table, while D and trimming were read from the DNA. This sample comprises roughly 120,000 clones, less than 70% of them detected only once. The ten largest clones capture about 3.2% of the sample.

The time point label here, explained by the study, means: around 24 weeks on oral tofacitinib. What this sample's treatment or condition label stands for: oral pan-JAK inhibitor, 5-10 mg twice daily. Peripheral blood and lesional scalp punch biopsies were obtained from patients with alopecia areata. PBMCs were isolated by density centrifugation and stained for CD3, CD4 and CD8, and CD4+ and CD8+ T cells were sorted on a FACSAria. Here the sequenced sample was CD4+ T cells sorted from blood, taken at week 24, from a patient treated with tofacitinib. This TCR came from a human donor with alopecia areata. The chain employs TRBV25-1 and TRBJ2-7, with 8 junctional bases fitting TRBD1. Here the CDR3 is given as CASSRTGNSYEQYF. The bases are TGTGCCAGCTCTCGGACAGGGAACTCCTACGAGCAGTACTTC.